These 24 T cell receptor beta chains share one sample of origin, sequenced in a study of T cell responses to AZD1222 COVID-19 vaccine. Sequencing used immunoSEQ multiplex PCR; TCRdb keeps in-frame clones, though not all of them. The sample carries 90,000 to 130,000 clones, about 88% recorded once. The starting material was peripheral blood, obtained on day 0 of AZD1222 vaccination. The origin of the receptors is an adult in good health.

V is TRBV18 and J is TRBJ1-2, with a weak D call TRBD1 (5 bases). The CDR3 loop spans 13 amino acids. With 3 bases removed from V and 4 bases from J, the gap between germline ends came to 9 bases. Germline CDR1 is KGHSH and CDR2 is LQKENI. The CDR3 DNA reads as TGTGCCAGCTCACCGGAGACAGCCTATGGCTACACCTTC. Translating gives CASSPETAYGYTF.

The chain is built from TRBV5-4 and TRBJ2-4; D is perhaps TRBD2 (5 bases). V lost 3 bases and J 6 bases, leaving 13 bases between the germline ends. This CDR3 is built from 14 residues. CDR1 is SGHNT, CDR2 YYREEE, per germline (reference sequence). The CDR3 region has the DNA TGTGCCAGCAGCTCGGTATATGAGGGAAACATTCAGTACTTC. Protein product: CASSSVYEGNIQYF.

In DNA, the CDR3 is TGTGCCATCAAGACTACGATAACGGGTCAGAGCTATGGCTACACCTTC. Its protein product is CAIKTTITGQSYGYTF. This chain joins TRBV10-3 and TRBJ1-2, with D unclear. The germline CDR1 and CDR2 sequences are ENHRY and SYGVKD. The CDR3 is made up of 16 amino acids. The V end lost 7 bases, the J end lost 4 bases, and 22 bases lay between the germline ends.

CDR3 bases: TGTGCCTGGAGTGAAGACGGAAACACCATATATTTT. This gives the protein CAWSEDGNTIYF. The chain combines TRBV30 with TRBJ1-3; D remains ambiguous. Looked up from germline, CDR1 is GTSNPN and CDR2 is SVGIG (reference sequence). This CDR3 is built from 12 residues. Trimming took 1 base from V and 4 from J, leaving 5 bases between them.

The J gene is TRBJ1-5, the V gene TRBV5-8; D gene uncertain. CDR3 length: 17 residues. The germline CDR1 and CDR2 sequences are SGHTS and YDEGEE. Trimming took off 0 bases at V and 0 bases at J, with 13 bases between the two ends. CDR3 in DNA: TGTGCCAGCAGCTTGGTAGCCGGGCTCGGTAGCAATCAGCCCCAGCATTTT. As protein: CASSLVAGLGSNQPQHF.

The rearrangement uses TRBV11-2 and TRBJ1-2; unclear D gene. The ends were cut back, 1 base at V and 6 bases at J, with 6 bases in the middle. The CDR3 has 12 residues. Germline V CDR1 and CDR2: SGHAT, FQNNGV. CDR3 region: CASSLGRDGYTF. The DNA for the CDR3 is TGTGCCAGCAGCTTAGGGCGGGATGGCTACACCTTC.

The V gene is TRBV4-2, the J gene TRBJ1-2; D remains ambiguous. Trimming pared 2 bases from V and 2 bases from J, leaving 12 bases between. This CDR3 has 15 residues. The V gene's germline CDR1 is LGHNA and CDR2 YNFKEQ. The CDR3 DNA is TGTGCCAGCAGCCAACCTGAGGCGGGGAACTATGGCTACACCTTC. Its protein is CASSQPEAGNYGYTF.

This chain connects TRBV7-6 to TRBJ1-6, with TRBD1 matching 7 bases. Trimming took 2 bases from V and 5 from J; bases not matched to a gene: 3. The CDR3 is 15 residues long. Looked up from germline, CDR1 is SGHVS and CDR2 is FNYEAQ. The CDR3: CASSLRDSDNSPLHF. CDR3 sequence (DNA): TGTGCCAGCAGCTTACGGGACAGCGATAATTCACCCCTCCACTTT.

The V and J genes are TRBV2 and TRBJ1-1; tentatively, D is TRBD1 (6 bases). The CDR3 contains 15 residues. Germline V CDR1 and CDR2: SNHLY, FYNNEI. V gave up 5 bases and J gave up 4 bases, with 17 bases separating them. CDR3 in amino acids: CASSTRQKGGTEAFF. The CDR3, as DNA: TGTGCCAGCAGTACCCGACAGAAAGGGGGCACTGAAGCTTTCTTT.

This clone was seen more than once but under ten times. The rearrangement uses TRBV4-1 and TRBJ1-6; D is ambiguous. With 7 bases removed from V and 5 bases from J, the gap between germline ends came to 15 bases. The germline V gene encodes CDR1 MGHRA and CDR2 YSYEKL. CDR3 length: 15 amino acids. CDR3 loop: CASTSGDVHNSPLHF. The CDR3 nucleotides read TGCGCCAGCACATCCGGGGATGTCCATAATTCACCCCTCCACTTT.

The chain has TRBV19 and TRBJ1-2, with 7 bases matching TRBD1. J lost 2 bases, V lost 8 bases, and 8 bases had no gene match. This CDR3 is built from 14 residues. The germline V gene encodes CDR1 LNHDA and CDR2 SQIVND (reference sequence). This chain's CDR3 is CASQGDRSNYGYTF. CDR3 in DNA: TGTGCCAGTCAGGGGGACAGATCCAACTATGGCTACACCTTC. Using reference TRBV19 and TRBJ1-2 for the parts outside the CDR3, the full variable domain is DGGITQSPKYLFRKEGQNVTLSCEQNLNHDAMYWYRQDPGQGLRLIYYSQIVNDFQKGDIAEGYSVSREKKESFPLTVTSAQKNPTAFYLCASQGDRSNYGYTFGSGTRLTVV.

V gene TRBV7-2 combines with J gene TRBJ2-2; D is unclear. This CDR3 is built from 14 residues. Trimming pared 5 bases from V and 7 bases from J, leaving 14 bases between. Per germline, CDR1 SGHTA and CDR2 FQGNSA. CDR3 in DNA: TGTGCCAGCAGCAAGACCCAAGGGATCGGGGAGCTGTTTTTT. It specifies CASSKTQGIGELFF.

The genes are TRBV10-1 and TRBJ1-2; D ambiguous. V lost 2 bases and J lost 4, with 5 bases in between. Germline V lookup: CDR1 WNHNN, CDR2 SYGVQD (reference sequence). The CDR3 has 12 residues. CDR3 residues: CASSEDGYGYTF. The CDR3, as DNA: TGCGCCAGCAGTGAGGACGGCTATGGCTACACCTTC.

This clone was observed once. The CDR3 DNA is TGTGCCAGCAAGGGGGCCCGGTGGGACACCGGGGAGCTGTTTTTT. Amino acid sequence: CASKGARWDTGELFF. The V call is TRBV6-5, the J call TRBJ2-2; 7 nucleotides align to TRBD1. From germline, CDR1 is MNHEY and CDR2 SVGAGI. The CDR3 runs 15 residues. Trimming removed 7 bases from V and 3 bases from J; junction bases left unmatched: 8.

The rearrangement uses TRBV3-1 (or the pseudogene TRBV3-2) and TRBJ1-1, with 7 positions matching TRBD1. CDR1 is LGHDT and CDR2 is YNNKEL in the germline V gene (reference sequence). V was clipped by 4 bases and J by 0 bases; unmatched bases: 5. This CDR3 spans 15 amino acids. The CDR3 DNA follows: TGTGCCAGCAGCCCTCGACAGGGTTTGAACACTGAAGCTTTCTTT. Its translation is CASSPRQGLNTEAFF.

This chain links TRBV18 with TRBJ2-2; 7 bases agree with TRBD1. J lost 3 bases, V lost 3 bases, and 10 bases had no gene match. This CDR3 is built from 17 residues. Germline CDR1 and CDR2: KGHSH and LQKENI. CDR3: CASSPRQKTGDTGELFF. CDR3 coding DNA: TGTGCCAGCTCACCGAGACAGAAAACAGGGGACACCGGGGAGCTGTTTTTT.

J is TRBJ1-1 and V is TRBV18; 7 bases line up with TRBD1. After removal of 1 base from V and 6 bases from J, the junction contained 5 bases not matched to a gene. Germline CDR1 and CDR2: KGHSH and LQKENI. The CDR3 consists of 14 residues. CDR3 residues: CASSPQGANAEAFF. CDR3 coding DNA: TGTGCCAGCTCACCACAGGGGGCTAACGCTGAAGCTTTCTTT.

This sequence joins TRBV6-1 and TRBJ1-6; D is perhaps TRBD1 (5 bases). Germline V gives CDR1 MNHNS, CDR2 SASEGT. Trimming pared 1 base from V and 6 bases from J, leaving 13 bases between. The CDR3 consists of 16 residues. The CDR3 nucleotides read TGTGCCAGCAGTGAAGGCGGGGGAGGCCTTAATTCACCCCTCCACTTT. This translates into CASSEGGGGLNSPLHF.

The chain has TRBV5-6 and TRBJ1-3; weak D call: TRBD1 (5 bases). Trimming stripped 2 bases from V and 9 bases from J, with 15 bases between. The CDR3 totals 14 residues. Germline V CDR1 and CDR2: SGHDT, YYEEEE. The CDR3 DNA is TGTGCCAGCAGCTTCGGACGGGACCCAGGCACCATATATTTT. Protein product: CASSFGRDPGTIYF.

This sequence joins TRBV11-2 and TRBJ2-1, with D uncertain. Germline loops: CDR1 SGHAT, CDR2 FQNNGV. This CDR3 is built from 13 residues. With 4 bases removed from V and 6 bases from J, the gap between germline ends came to 10 bases. CDR3 bases: TGTGCCAGCAGCTCGTCGGCTGCCAATGAGCAGTTCTTC. It translates to CASSSSAANEQFF.

The chain combines TRBV2 with TRBJ2-7; D gene unclear. The V end lost 8 bases, the J end lost 0 bases, and 20 bases lay between the germline ends. CDR1 and CDR2 (germline): SNHLY, FYNNEI. This CDR3 region has 16 residues. CDR3 sequence (DNA): TGTGCCAGCCTACCCCGGGCGGCAAAGAGCTCCTACGAGCAGTACTTC. The encoded protein is CASLPRAAKSSYEQYF.

The rearrangement uses TRBV10-3 and TRBJ1-1, with 10 bases matching TRBD1. Germline V CDR1 and CDR2: ENHRY, SYGVKD. V trimming: 10 bases; J trimming: 1 base; junction bases outside the gene matches: 9. This CDR3 spans 15 amino acids. CDR3 sequence: CATSPTGGKNTEAFF. CDR3 sequence (DNA): TGTGCCACCAGCCCGACAGGGGGCAAGAACACTGAAGCTTTCTTT.

CDR3: CASSLGLGAELFF. The CDR3 DNA sequence: TGTGCCAGCAGTTTAGGCTTGGGCGCGGAGCTGTTTTTT. The rearrangement links TRBV12-3 or TRBV12-4 to TRBJ2-2, with D uncertain. Trimming cost V 1 base and J 10 bases, with 10 bases left between them. This CDR3 comprises 13 residues.

The rearrangement joins TRBV14 to TRBJ2-7; TRBD1 matches at 10 bases. This CDR3 spans 16 amino acids. J was trimmed by 6 bases and V by 6 bases; bases with no gene match: 14. Germline CDR1 and CDR2: SGHDN and FVKESK. The CDR3 bases are TGTGCCAGCAGTCCCATCTTTGGACAGGGGGTTGGCGAGCAGTACTTC. This codes for CASSPIFGQGVGEQYF.